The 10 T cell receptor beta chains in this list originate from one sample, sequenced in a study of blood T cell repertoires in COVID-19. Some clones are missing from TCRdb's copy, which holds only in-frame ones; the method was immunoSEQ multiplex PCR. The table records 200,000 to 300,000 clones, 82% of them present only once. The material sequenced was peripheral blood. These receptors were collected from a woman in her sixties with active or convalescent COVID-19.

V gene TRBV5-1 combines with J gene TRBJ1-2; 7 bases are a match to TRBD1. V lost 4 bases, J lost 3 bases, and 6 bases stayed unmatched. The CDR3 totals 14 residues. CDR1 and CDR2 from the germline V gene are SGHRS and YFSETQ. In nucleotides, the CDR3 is TGCGCCAGCAGCCTATATGACAGGGACTATGGCTACACCTTC. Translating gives CASSLYDRDYGYTF.

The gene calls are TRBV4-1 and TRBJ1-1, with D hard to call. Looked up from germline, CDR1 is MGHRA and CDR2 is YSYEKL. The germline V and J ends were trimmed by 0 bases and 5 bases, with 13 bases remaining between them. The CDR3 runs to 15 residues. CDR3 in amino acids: CASSQDSTTVTEAFF. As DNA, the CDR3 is TGCGCCAGCAGCCAAGATTCGACTACGGTTACTGAAGCTTTCTTT.

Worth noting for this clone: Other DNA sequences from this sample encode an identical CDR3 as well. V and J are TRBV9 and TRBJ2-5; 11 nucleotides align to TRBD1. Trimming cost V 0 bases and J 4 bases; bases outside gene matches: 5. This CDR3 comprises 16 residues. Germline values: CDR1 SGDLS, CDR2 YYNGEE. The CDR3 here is CASSVGTGGSGETQYF. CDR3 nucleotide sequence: TGTGCCAGCAGCGTAGGGACAGGGGGCTCTGGAGAGACCCAGTACTTC.

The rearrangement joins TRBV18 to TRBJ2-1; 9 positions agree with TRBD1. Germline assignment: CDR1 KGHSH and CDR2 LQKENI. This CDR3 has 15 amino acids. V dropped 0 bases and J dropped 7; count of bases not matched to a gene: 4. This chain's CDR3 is CASSPPWTGVNEQFF. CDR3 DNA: TGTGCCAGCTCACCACCTTGGACAGGGGTGAATGAGCAGTTCTTC.

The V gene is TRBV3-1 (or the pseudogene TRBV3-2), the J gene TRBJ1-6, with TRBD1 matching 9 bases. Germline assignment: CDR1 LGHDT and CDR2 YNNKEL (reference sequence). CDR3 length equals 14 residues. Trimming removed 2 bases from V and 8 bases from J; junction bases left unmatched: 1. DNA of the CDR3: TGTGCCAGCAGCCAAAGACAGGGGGATTCACCCCTCCACTTT. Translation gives CASSQRQGDSPLHF.

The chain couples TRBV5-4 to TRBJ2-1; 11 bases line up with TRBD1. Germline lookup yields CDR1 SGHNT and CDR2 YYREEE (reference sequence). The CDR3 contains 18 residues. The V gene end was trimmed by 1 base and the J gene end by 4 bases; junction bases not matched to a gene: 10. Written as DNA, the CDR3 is TGTGCCAGCAGCTTGATGCTTGGGACAGGGGGGGCGTACAATGAGCAGTTCTTC. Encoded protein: CASSLMLGTGGAYNEQFF.

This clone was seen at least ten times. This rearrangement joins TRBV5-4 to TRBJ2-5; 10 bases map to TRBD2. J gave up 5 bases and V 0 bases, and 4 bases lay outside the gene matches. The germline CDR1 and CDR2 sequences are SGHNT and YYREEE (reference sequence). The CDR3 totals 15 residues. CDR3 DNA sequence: TGTGCCAGCAGCTTGGGGCTAGCGGGGGCGGAGACCCAGTACTTC. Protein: CASSLGLAGAETQYF.

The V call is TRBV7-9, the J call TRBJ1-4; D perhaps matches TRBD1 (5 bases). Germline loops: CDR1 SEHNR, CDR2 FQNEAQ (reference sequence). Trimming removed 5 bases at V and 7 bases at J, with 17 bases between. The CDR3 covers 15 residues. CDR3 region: CASSEKGREGEKLFF. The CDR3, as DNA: TGTGCCAGCAGCGAGAAGGGGCGCGAAGGTGAAAAACTGTTTTTT. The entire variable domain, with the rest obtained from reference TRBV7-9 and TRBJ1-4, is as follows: DTGVSQNPRHKITKRGQNVTFRCDPISEHNRLYWYRQTLGQGPEFLTYFQNEAQLEKSRLLSDRFSAERPKGSFSTLEIQRTEQGDSAMYLCASSEKGREGEKLFFGSGTQLSVL.

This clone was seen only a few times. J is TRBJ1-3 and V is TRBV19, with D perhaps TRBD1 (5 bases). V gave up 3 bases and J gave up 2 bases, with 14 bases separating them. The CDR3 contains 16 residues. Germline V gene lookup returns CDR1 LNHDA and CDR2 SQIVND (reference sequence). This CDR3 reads CASSINGRATGNTIYF. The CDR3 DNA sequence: TGTGCCAGTAGTATCAACGGCAGGGCAACTGGAAACACCATATATTTT.

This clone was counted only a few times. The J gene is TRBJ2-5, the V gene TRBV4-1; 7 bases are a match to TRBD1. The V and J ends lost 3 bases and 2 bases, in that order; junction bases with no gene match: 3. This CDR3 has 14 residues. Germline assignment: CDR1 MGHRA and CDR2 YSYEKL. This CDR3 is CASSHEGAQETQYF. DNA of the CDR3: TGCGCCAGCAGCCATGAGGGGGCTCAAGAGACCCAGTACTTC.